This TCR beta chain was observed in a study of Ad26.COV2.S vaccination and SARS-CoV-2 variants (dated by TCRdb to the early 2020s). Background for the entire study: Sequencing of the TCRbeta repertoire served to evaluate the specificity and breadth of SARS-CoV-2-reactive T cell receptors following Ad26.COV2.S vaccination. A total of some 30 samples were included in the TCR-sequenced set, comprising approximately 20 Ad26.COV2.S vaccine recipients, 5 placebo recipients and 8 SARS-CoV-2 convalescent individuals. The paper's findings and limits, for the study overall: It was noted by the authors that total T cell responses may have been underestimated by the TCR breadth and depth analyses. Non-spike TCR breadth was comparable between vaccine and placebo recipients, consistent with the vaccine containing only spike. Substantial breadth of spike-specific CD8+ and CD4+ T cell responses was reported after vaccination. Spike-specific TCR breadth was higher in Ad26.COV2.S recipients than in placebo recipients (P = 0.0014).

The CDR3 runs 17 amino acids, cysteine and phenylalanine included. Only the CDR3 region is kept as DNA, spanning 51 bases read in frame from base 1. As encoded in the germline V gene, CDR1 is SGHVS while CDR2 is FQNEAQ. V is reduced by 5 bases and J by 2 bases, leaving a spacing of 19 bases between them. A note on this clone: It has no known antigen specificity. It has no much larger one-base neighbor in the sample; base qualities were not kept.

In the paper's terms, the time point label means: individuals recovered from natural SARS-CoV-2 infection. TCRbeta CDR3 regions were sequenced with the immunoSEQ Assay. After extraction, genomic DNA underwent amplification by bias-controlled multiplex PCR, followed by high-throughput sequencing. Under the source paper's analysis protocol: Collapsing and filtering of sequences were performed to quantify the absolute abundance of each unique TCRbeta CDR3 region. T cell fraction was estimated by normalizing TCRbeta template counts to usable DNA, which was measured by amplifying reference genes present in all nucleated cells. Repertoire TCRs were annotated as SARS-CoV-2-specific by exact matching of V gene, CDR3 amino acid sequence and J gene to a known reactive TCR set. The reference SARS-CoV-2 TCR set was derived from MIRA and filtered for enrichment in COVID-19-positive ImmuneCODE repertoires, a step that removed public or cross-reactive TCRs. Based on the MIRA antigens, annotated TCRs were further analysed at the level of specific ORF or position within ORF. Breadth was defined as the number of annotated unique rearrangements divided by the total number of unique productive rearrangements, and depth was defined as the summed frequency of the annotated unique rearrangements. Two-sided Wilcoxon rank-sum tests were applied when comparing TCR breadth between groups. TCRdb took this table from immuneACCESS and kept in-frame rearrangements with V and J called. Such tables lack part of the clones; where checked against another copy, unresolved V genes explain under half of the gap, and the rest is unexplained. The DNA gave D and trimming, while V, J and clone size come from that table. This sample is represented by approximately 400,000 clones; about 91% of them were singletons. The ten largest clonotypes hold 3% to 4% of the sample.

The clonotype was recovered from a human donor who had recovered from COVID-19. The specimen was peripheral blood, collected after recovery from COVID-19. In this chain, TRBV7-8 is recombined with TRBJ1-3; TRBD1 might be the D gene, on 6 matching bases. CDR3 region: CASSPGGWGRTGNTIYF. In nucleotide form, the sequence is TGTGCCAGCAGCCCCGGTGGTTGGGGGCGGACTGGAAACACCATATATTTT.